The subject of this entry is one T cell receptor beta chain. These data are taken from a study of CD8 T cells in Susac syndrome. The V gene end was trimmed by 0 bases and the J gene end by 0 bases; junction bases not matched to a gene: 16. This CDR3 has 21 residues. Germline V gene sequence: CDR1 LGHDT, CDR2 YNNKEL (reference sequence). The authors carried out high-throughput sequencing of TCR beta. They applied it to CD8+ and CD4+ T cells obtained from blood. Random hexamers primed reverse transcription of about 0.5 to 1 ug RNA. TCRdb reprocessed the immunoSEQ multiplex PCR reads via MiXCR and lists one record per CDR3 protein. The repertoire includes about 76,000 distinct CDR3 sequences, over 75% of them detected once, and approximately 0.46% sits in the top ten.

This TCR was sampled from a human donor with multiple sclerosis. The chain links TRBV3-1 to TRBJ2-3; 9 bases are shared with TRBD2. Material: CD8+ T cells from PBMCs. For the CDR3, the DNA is TGTGCCAGCAGCCAAGATAAGGTGTCAAGCGGGGGGCTGACTAGCACAGATACGCAGTATTTT. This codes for CASSQDKVSSGGLTSTDTQYF.